The 25 T cell receptor beta chains below all came from one sample that was sequenced in a study of sequential checkpoint blockade in melanoma. Assay: immunoSEQ multiplex PCR; the TCRdb copy retains only in-frame clones and omits some. Of 15,000 to 20,000 clones in the sample, more than 60% were seen once. Described treatment: randomized to nivolumab then ipilimumab (arm A) or the reverse (arm B). This sample comprised CD8+ T cells sorted from blood (inferred from file names), obtained from a patient given nivolumab and ipilimumab in sequence. The receptors here all came from a human donor with melanoma.

This chain joins TRBV7-9 and TRBJ1-5; 7 bases align to TRBD1. Germline CDR1 SEHNR, CDR2 FQNEAQ (reference sequence). The trim removed 3 bases at V and 7 bases at J, leaving 6 bases unmatched. The CDR3 loop spans 14 amino acids. In DNA, the CDR3 is TGTGCCAGCAGCTTGAATCAGGGGGAACAGCCCCAGCATTTT. It codes for CASSLNQGEQPQHF.

This chain joins TRBV18 and TRBJ2-7; 7 bases line up with TRBD1. With V trimmed by 6 bases and J by 3 bases, 5 bases remained unmatched. CDR3 length: 13 amino acids. Germline V gives CDR1 KGHSH, CDR2 LQKENI. The CDR3 protein is CASSPGQSYEQYF. For the CDR3, the DNA is TGTGCCAGCTCGCCGGGACAGAGCTACGAGCAGTACTTC.

The J gene is TRBJ1-5, the V gene TRBV7-8; no firm D call. CDR3 length: 14 amino acids. Looked up from germline, CDR1 is SGHVS and CDR2 is FQNEAQ. The V end lost 3 bases, the J end lost 6 bases, and 12 bases lay between the germline ends. The CDR3 is CASSFASSSQPQHF. In DNA, the CDR3 is TGTGCCAGCAGCTTCGCCTCAAGTAGTCAGCCCCAGCATTTT. Drawing the rest from reference TRBV7-8 and TRBJ1-5, the complete variable domain is GAGVSQSPRYKVAKRGQDVALRCDPISGHVSLFWYQQALGQGPEFLTYFQNEAQLDKSGLPSDRFFAERPEGSVSTLKIQRTQQEDSAVYLCASSFASSSQPQHFGDGTRLSIL.

The chain joins TRBV6-1 to TRBJ2-7, with a tentative D call TRBD1 (6 bases). The CDR3 is 14 residues long. Germline V CDR1 and CDR2: MNHNS, SASEGT. Trimming took 7 bases from V and 3 from J, leaving 16 bases between them. This CDR3 reads CASTTLDSDYEQYV. The CDR3 nucleotides are TGTGCCAGCACGACGCTGGACAGTGACTACGAGCAGTACGTC.

Only a few counts were recorded for this clone. J is TRBJ1-1 and V is TRBV6-5, with D possibly TRBD1 on 5 matching bases. The CDR3 covers 12 residues. V was clipped by 7 bases and J by 7 bases, with 13 bases between them. CDR1 MNHEY and CDR2 SVGAGI come from the germline V gene. CDR3: CASISGGGEAFF. Written as DNA, the CDR3 is TGTGCCAGCATATCCGGGGGGGGTGAAGCTTTCTTT.

This chain connects TRBV5-8 to TRBJ2-3, with D tentatively TRBD2 (6 bases). Germline CDR1 and CDR2: SGHTS and YDEGEE. Trimming pared 5 bases from V and 5 bases from J, leaving 21 bases between. The CDR3 is 16 amino acids. The CDR3 bases are TGTGCCAGCAGAAACGAGGAGGGCTGGGATGGAGATACGCAGTATTTT. Protein sequence: CASRNEEGWDGDTQYF.

This clone was counted between two and nine times. The CDR3 protein is CASRWVLGADTQYF. CDR3 DNA sequence: TGTGCCAGCAGATGGGTTCTGGGGGCGGATACGCAGTATTTT. The J gene is TRBJ2-3, the V gene TRBV6-5; tentatively, D is TRBD1 (6 bases). This CDR3 is built from 14 residues. V lost 6 bases, J lost 6 bases, and 16 bases lay in between. Looked up from germline, CDR1 is MNHEY and CDR2 is SVGAGI.

V gene TRBV21-1 combines with J gene TRBJ1-2. TRBV21-1 is a pseudogene. This CDR3 contains 13 residues. CDR3 region: CASSGGTNYGYTF. In DNA, the CDR3 is TGTGCCAGCAGCGGAGGGACTAACTATGGCTACACCTTC.

V usage is TRBV7-1 and J usage is TRBJ2-2; 10 positions match TRBD1. Being an ORF, TRBV7-1 has a function that is uncertain. The length of the CDR3 is 16 residues. J was trimmed by 4 bases and V by 2 bases; bases with no gene match: 4. CDR3 coding DNA: TGTGCCAGCAGCTCACGGACAGGGGGACGCACCGGGGAGCTGTTTTTT. Translation: CASSSRTGGRTGELFF.

The V call is TRBV18, the J call TRBJ2-3; weak D call: TRBD1 (5 bases). V shed 5 bases and J shed 1 base, with 7 bases lying between them. CDR1 and CDR2 from the germline V gene are KGHSH and LQKENI. CDR3 length: 13 amino acids. The DNA for the CDR3 is TGTGCCAGCTCAGAAGGGGGCACAGATACGCAGTATTTT. The encoded protein is CASSEGGTDTQYF.

The CDR3 DNA reads as TGTGCCAGCGAAGTCCGTCAGGGAAACTATGGCTACACCTTC. Amino acids: CASEVRQGNYGYTF. The V gene is TRBV6-1, the J gene TRBJ1-2; D possibly corresponds to TRBD1 (5 bases). There are 14 residues in the CDR3. The V gene's germline CDR1 is MNHNS and CDR2 SASEGT. Trimming pared 8 bases from V and 2 bases from J, leaving 15 bases between.

The CDR3 here is CASSFSISYNEQFF. CDR3 bases: TGTGCCAGCAGTTTCTCTATCTCCTACAATGAGCAGTTCTTC. The chain employs TRBV27 and TRBJ2-1; D not resolved. Germline values: CDR1 MNHEY, CDR2 SMNVEV (reference sequence). The ends were cut back, 3 bases at V and 0 bases at J, with 6 bases in the middle. The CDR3 length is 14 residues.

The V gene is TRBV29-1, the J gene TRBJ1-2, with 7 nucleotides matching TRBD1. CDR1 is SQVTM, CDR2 ANQGSEA, per germline. The CDR3 is 16 residues long. Trimming cost V 1 base and J 1 base; bases outside gene matches: 9. The CDR3 reads CSVEGPTGALNYGYTF. CDR3 bases: TGCAGCGTTGAAGGTCCAACAGGGGCCCTTAACTATGGCTACACCTTC.

This sequence joins TRBV29-1 and TRBJ1-2; tentative D call: TRBD1 (6 bases). The ends were cut back, 4 bases at V and 8 bases at J, with 8 bases in the middle. Germline V gene data show CDR1 as SQVTM and CDR2 as ANQGSEA. The CDR3 has 10 amino acids. In nucleotides, the CDR3 is TGCAGCGTTGCAGGGGCCGGCTACACCTTC. The encoded protein is CSVAGAGYTF.

V usage is TRBV7-8 and J usage is TRBJ2-3; possible D gene TRBD1, 6 bases. Germline CDR1 is SGHVS and CDR2 is FQNEAQ. This CDR3 contains 14 residues. The V gene lost 3 bases and the J gene lost 6 bases, with 13 bases spanning the gap. Here the CDR3 DNA reads TGTGCCAGCAGCTTCCCCAGGGGTGCGGATACGCAGTATTTT. Amino acid sequence: CASSFPRGADTQYF.

The chain uses TRBV28 and TRBJ1-5; 7 nucleotides agree with TRBD1. This CDR3 is 14 amino acids long. Looked up from germline, CDR1 is MDHEN and CDR2 is SYDVKM. The junction had 2 bases not matched to a gene; V was cut back by 5 bases and J by 1 base. In DNA, the CDR3 is TGTGCCAGCAGTCCACAGGGGAGCAATCAGCCCCAGCATTTT. Its protein product is CASSPQGSNQPQHF.

This clone has more than one count but fewer than ten. The chain joins TRBV6-1 to TRBJ1-1, with D uncertain. V lost 3 bases and J lost 1, with 9 bases in between. From germline, CDR1 is MNHNS and CDR2 SASEGT. This CDR3 region has 14 residues. CDR3 residues: CASSETPKNTEAFF. CDR3 coding DNA: TGTGCCAGCAGTGAGACACCAAAGAACACTGAAGCTTTCTTT.

The V gene is TRBV11-2, the J gene TRBJ2-7; 9 bases are shared with TRBD1. Trimming took 4 bases from V and 6 from J; bases not matched to a gene: 10. CDR3 length equals 15 residues. Germline V gives CDR1 SGHAT, CDR2 FQNNGV. The CDR3 DNA sequence: TGTGCCAGCAGCTCCACGTTACAGGGGGCGAGCGAGCAGTACTTC. Protein product: CASSSTLQGASEQYF.

The rearrangement joins TRBV6-1 to TRBJ1-6, with a possible D match to TRBD1 (6 bases). CDR3 size: 15 residues. The germline gives CDR1 MNHNS, CDR2 SASEGT. Trimming stripped 6 bases from V and 10 bases from J, with 19 bases between. CDR3 loop: CASRRLTGSSSPLHF. In nucleotides, the CDR3 is TGTGCCAGCAGAAGACTTACAGGGTCAAGCTCACCCCTCCACTTT.

The chain employs TRBV9 and TRBJ1-6, with D perhaps matching TRBD1 (5 bases). Trimming took off 4 bases at V and 7 bases at J, with 18 bases between the two ends. Germline V lookup: CDR1 SGDLS, CDR2 YYNGEE. The CDR3 loop spans 16 amino acids. This CDR3 reads CASSPLGGGNNSPLHF. For the CDR3, the DNA is TGTGCCAGCAGCCCATTGGGGGGGGGTAACAATTCACCCCTCCACTTT.

The chain employs TRBV28 and TRBJ2-5; D remains ambiguous. CDR3 length: 15 amino acids. CDR1 and CDR2 from the germline V gene are MDHEN and SYDVKM. Trimming removed 2 bases from V and 5 bases from J, with 15 bases in between. The CDR3 sequence is CASSLKVPFGETQYF. CDR3 bases: TGTGCCAGCAGTTTAAAGGTGCCTTTCGGGGAGACCCAGTACTTC.

The chain links TRBV7-9 to TRBJ2-2, with TRBD1 matching over 7 bases. This CDR3 region has 15 residues. CDR1 and CDR2 from the germline V gene are SEHNR and FQNEAQ (reference sequence). V gave up 1 base and J gave up 4 bases; unmatched junction bases: 3. This chain's CDR3 is CASSLGQGRTGELFF. The DNA of the CDR3 is TGTGCCAGCAGCTTAGGACAGGGTCGCACCGGGGAGCTGTTTTTT.

The V gene is TRBV7-2, the J gene TRBJ2-1; D not certain. The germline V and J ends were trimmed by 4 bases and 9 bases, with 19 bases remaining between them. Per the germline V gene, CDR1 is SGHTA and CDR2 is FQGNSA. The CDR3 consists of 15 residues. Written as DNA, the CDR3 is TGTGCCAGCAGCTCCGGGTCGGTGGGTTATACTGAGCAGTTCTTC. Its translation: CASSSGSVGYTEQFF. Supplemented by reference TRBV7-2 and TRBJ2-1, the full variable domain reads GAGVSQSPSNKVTEKGKDVELRCDPISGHTALYWYRQSLGQGLEFLIYFQGNSAPDKSGLPSDRFSAERTGGSVSTLTIQRTQQEDSAVYLCASSSGSVGYTEQFFGPGTRLTVL.

The genes are TRBV27 and TRBJ2-1; tentative D call: TRBD1 (6 bases). From germline, CDR1 is MNHEY and CDR2 SMNVEV (reference sequence). Trimming took off 3 bases at V and 12 bases at J, with 21 bases between the two ends. The CDR3 extends over 15 amino acids. The CDR3 loop is CASSLGVGAYSGQFF. The CDR3 DNA reads TGTGCCAGCAGTTTGGGGGTGGGGGCATACTCTGGGCAGTTCTTC.

This rearrangement joins TRBV28 to TRBJ2-7; TRBD2 agrees at 8 bases. The CDR3 has 13 residues. Germline trimming cut 2 bases from V and 4 bases from J; bases unmatched to any gene: 1. CDR1 MDHEN and CDR2 SYDVKM come from the germline V gene. The CDR3 DNA follows: TGTGCCAGCAGTTTAGCTAGCGGGTACGAGCAGTACGTC. The encoded protein is CASSLASGYEQYV.